This TCR beta chain was identified during a study of blood T cell repertoires in COVID-19. The ends were cut back, 0 bases at V and 2 bases at J, with 9 bases in the middle. Germline V gives CDR1 SGHRS, CDR2 YFSETQ. The CDR3 has 15 amino acids. Profiled with immunoSEQ multiplex PCR; TCRdb holds only in-frame clones, not every one. The sample lists over 300,000 clones; 85% to 90% were seen once. This receptor was identified in a woman between 18 and 29 years old who had recovered from COVID-19. Material for sequencing was PBMCs or T cells enriched from blood (not recorded which). The chain carries TRBV5-1 and TRBJ1-3; D unresolved. The CDR3, as DNA: TGCGCCAGCAGCTTGGATCCTAGGACTGGAAACACCATATATTTT. This sequence encodes CASSLDPRTGNTIYF. Full variable domain (remainder filled in from reference TRBV5-1 and TRBJ1-3): KAGVTQTPRYLIKTRGQQVTLSCSPISGHRSVSWYQQTPGQGLQFLFEYFSETQRNKGNFPGRFSGRQFSNSRSEMNVSTLELGDSALYLCASSLDPRTGNTIYFGEGSWLTVV.